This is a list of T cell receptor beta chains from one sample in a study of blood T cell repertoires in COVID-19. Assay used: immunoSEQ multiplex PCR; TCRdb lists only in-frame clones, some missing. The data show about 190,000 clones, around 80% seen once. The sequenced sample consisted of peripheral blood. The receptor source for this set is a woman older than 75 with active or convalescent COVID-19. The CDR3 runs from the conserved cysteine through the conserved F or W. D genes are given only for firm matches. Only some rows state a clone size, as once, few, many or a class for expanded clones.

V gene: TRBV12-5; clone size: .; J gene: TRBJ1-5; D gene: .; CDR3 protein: CASGLVGTPLCNQPQHF; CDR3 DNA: TGTGCTAGTGGTTTGGTAGGGACACCCTTATGCAATCAGCCCCAGCATTTT
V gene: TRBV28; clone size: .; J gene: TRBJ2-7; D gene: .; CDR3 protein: CASSGMKRGTYEQYF; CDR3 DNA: TGTGCCAGCAGTGGGATGAAAAGGGGGACCTACGAGCAGTACTTC
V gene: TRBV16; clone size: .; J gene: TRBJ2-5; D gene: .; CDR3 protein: CASSQLQGYQTQYF; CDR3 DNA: TGTGCCAGCAGCCAGCTACAGGGCTACCAGACCCAGTACTTC
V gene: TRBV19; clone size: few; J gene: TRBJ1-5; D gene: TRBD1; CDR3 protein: CASSTGTGSSNQPQHF; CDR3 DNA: TGTGCCAGTAGTACCGGGACAGGGAGCAGCAATCAGCCCCAGCATTTT
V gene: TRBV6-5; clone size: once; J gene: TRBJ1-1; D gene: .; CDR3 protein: CAIAGGHTEAFF; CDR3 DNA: TGTGCCATAGCGGGAGGACACACTGAAGCTTTCTTT
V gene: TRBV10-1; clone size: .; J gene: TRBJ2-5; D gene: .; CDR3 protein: CASRPGETQYF; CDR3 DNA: TGCGCCAGCAGACCCGGGGAGACCCAGTACTTC
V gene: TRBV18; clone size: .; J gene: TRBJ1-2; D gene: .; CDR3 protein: CASSPSAGIDYGYTF; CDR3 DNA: TGTGCCAGCTCACCGAGCGCAGGGATAGACTATGGCTACACCTTC
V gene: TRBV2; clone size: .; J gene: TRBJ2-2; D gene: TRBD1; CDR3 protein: CASSEQGQGTGELFF; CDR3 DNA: TGTGCCAGCAGTGAACAGGGACAGGGAACCGGGGAGCTGTTTTTT
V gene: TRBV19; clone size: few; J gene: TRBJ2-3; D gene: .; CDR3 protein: CASSMGRERDTQYF; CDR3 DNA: TGTGCCAGTAGTATGGGAAGGGAGAGAGATACGCAGTATTTT
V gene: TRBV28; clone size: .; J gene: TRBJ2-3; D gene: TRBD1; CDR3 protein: CATNRGLGQYF; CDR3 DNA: TGTGCCACTAACAGGGGGCTGGGGCAGTATTTT
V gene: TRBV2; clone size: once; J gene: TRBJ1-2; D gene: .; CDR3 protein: CASSLSRESSYYGYTF; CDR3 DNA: TGTGCCAGCAGCCTTTCACGGGAGTCCTCTTACTATGGCTACACCTTC
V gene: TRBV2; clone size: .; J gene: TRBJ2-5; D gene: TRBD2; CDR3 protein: CASSEGVAGGSETQYF; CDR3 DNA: TGTGCCAGCAGTGAAGGGGTAGCGGGGGGTTCGGAGACCCAGTACTTC
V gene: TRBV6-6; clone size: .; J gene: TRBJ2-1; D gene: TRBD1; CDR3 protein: CASRARQGAYNEQFF; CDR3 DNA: TGTGCCAGCAGGGCCCGACAGGGTGCCTACAATGAGCAGTTCTTC
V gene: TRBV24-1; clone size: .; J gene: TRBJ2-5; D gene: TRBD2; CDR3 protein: CATAFGGTETQYF; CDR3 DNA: TGTGCCACCGCCTTCGGGGGGACAGAGACCCAGTACTTC
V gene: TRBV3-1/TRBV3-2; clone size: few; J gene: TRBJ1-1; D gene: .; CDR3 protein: CASSQVRNRLMNTEAFF; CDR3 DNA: TGTGCCAGCAGCCAAGTGCGTAACAGGTTGATGAACACTGAAGCTTTCTTT